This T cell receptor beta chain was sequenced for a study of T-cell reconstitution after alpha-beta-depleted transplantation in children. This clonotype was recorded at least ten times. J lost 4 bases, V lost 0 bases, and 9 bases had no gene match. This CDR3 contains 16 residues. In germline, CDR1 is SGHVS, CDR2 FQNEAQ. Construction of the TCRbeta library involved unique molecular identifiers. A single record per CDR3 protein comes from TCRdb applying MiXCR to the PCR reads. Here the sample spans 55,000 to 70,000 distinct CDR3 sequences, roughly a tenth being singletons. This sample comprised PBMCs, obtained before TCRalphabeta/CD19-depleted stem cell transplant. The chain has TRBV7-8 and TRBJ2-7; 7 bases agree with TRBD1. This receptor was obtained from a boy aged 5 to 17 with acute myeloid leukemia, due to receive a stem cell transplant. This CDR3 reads CASSLALQGSRYEQYV. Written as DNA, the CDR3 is TGTGCCAGCAGCTTAGCGCTACAGGGGAGTCGGTACGAGCAGTACGTC.